This passage covers 10 T cell receptor beta chains from one sample sequenced in a study of blood T cell repertoires in COVID-19. Profiled with immunoSEQ multiplex PCR; TCRdb holds only in-frame clones, not every one. The sample lists 200,000 to 300,000 clones, less than 90% seen once, with more than 1.5% in the top ten. Sequenced: peripheral blood. The receptors were gathered from a woman in her thirties or forties who had recovered from COVID-19.

This chain joins TRBV11-3 and TRBJ2-1; maybe TRBD2 (6 bases). The V end lost 1 base, the J end lost 5 bases, and 18 bases lay between the germline ends. This CDR3 has 17 residues. The germline V gene has CDR1 SGHNT and CDR2 YENEEA. The CDR3 DNA reads TGTGCCAGCAGCTTAGGTTTGGGTGGTAGCGGACACAATGAGCAGTTCTTC. Its translation is CASSLGLGGSGHNEQFF.

The chain links TRBV11-2 to TRBJ1-1, with a weak D call TRBD1 (6 bases). CDR3 size: 15 residues. V lost 2 bases to trimming and J lost 1 base, with 11 bases between them. CDR1 and CDR2 (germline): SGHAT, FQNNGV. The CDR3 loop is CASSLRTAENTEAFF. In DNA form, the CDR3 reads TGTGCCAGCAGCTTAAGGACAGCCGAGAACACTGAAGCTTTCTTT.

The V call is TRBV2, the J call TRBJ1-1; D remains ambiguous. The CDR3 has 14 amino acids. Trimming pared 5 bases from V and 1 base from J, leaving 11 bases between. Germline CDR1 is SNHLY and CDR2 is FYNNEI. For the CDR3, the DNA is TGTGCCAGCAGTTCTCAGGCGTGGAACACTGAAGCTTTCTTT. Translating it yields CASSSQAWNTEAFF.

The chain couples TRBV11-2 to TRBJ1-2, with TRBD1 identical over 7 bases. This CDR3 contains 14 residues. From germline, CDR1 is SGHAT and CDR2 FQNNGV. The V gene end was trimmed by 5 bases and the J gene end by 2 bases; junction bases not matched to a gene: 5. Written as DNA, the CDR3 is TGTGCCAGCAGCCCGCAGGGACAGAACTATGGCTACACCTTC. This translates into CASSPQGQNYGYTF.

The chain links TRBV18 to TRBJ1-4; unclear D gene. Germline CDR1 reads KGHSH; CDR2 reads LQKENI. This CDR3 region has 15 residues. Trimming took 1 base from V and 3 from J, leaving 9 bases between them. CDR3 region: CASSPQESANEKLFF. The CDR3 bases are TGTGCCAGCTCACCACAGGAGTCCGCTAATGAAAAACTGTTTTTT.

This sequence joins TRBV5-1 and TRBJ2-5, with 10 nucleotides matching TRBD1. The germline CDR1 and CDR2 sequences are SGHRS and YFSETQ. With V trimmed by 4 bases and J by 4 bases, 10 bases remained unmatched. This CDR3 has 16 residues. DNA for the CDR3: TGCGCCAGCAGCCCCACCGGGACAGGGGCCCCAGAGACCCAGTACTTC. It specifies CASSPTGTGAPETQYF.

The chain links TRBV7-8 to TRBJ2-7; tentative D call: TRBD2 (6 bases). Per the germline V gene, CDR1 is SGHVS and CDR2 is FQNEAQ. Trimming cost V 5 bases and J 3 bases, with 17 bases left between them. The CDR3 has 15 residues. CDR3 sequence: CASSHNSGLNYEQYF. CDR3 bases: TGTGCCAGCAGCCACAACAGCGGGTTGAACTACGAGCAGTACTTC.

The chain combines TRBV5-5 with TRBJ2-5, with unresolved D. The CDR3 has 16 amino acids. Germline CDR1 is SGHKS and CDR2 is YYEKEE (reference sequence). The V end was cut by 0 bases, the J end by 0 bases, with 12 bases between. As DNA, the CDR3 is TGTGCCAGCAGCTTGGTTTTTAGCAGAGACCAAGAGACCCAGTACTTC. It encodes CASSLVFSRDQETQYF.

V usage is TRBV4-1 and J usage is TRBJ1-5, with a weak D call TRBD1 (5 bases). The CDR3 has 17 residues. Germline values: CDR1 MGHRA, CDR2 YSYEKL. The V gene lost 5 bases and the J gene lost 0 bases, with 17 bases spanning the gap. CDR3 amino acids: CASSSSPGVYSNQPQHF. The CDR3 nucleotides are TGCGCCAGCAGCTCCTCTCCGGGGGTCTATAGCAATCAGCCCCAGCATTTT.

This clone was counted a single time. Compared with germline, one end of the junction differs, possibly owing to a read error. The rearrangement uses TRBV10-3 and TRBJ2-5; maybe TRBD1 (5 bases). Per germline, CDR1 ENHRY and CDR2 SYGVKD. This CDR3 comprises 14 residues. CDR3 amino acids: CAISEVGPGETQYF. In nucleotides, the CDR3 is TGTGCTATCAGTGAGGTGGGGCCGGGAGAGACCCAGTACTTC.